Listed below are T cell receptor beta chains from one sample, sequenced in a study of blood T cells in healthy people across ages. Each CDR3 protein gets one entry after TCRdb re-called the 5' RACE reads with MiXCR. The table includes about 760,000 distinct CDR3 sequences, 25% detected once. These sequences were also reported in another study, on T cells of mothers and their children.

The sample comprised blood. The receptors stem from a boy between 10 and 17 years old in good health. CDR3s include the opening cysteine and the closing phenylalanine or tryptophan. A D gene is named only where the DNA matches it firmly. A row's size may be missing; if present it is once, few, many or a size class.

v_gene: TRBV5-1; j_gene: TRBJ2-2; len: 13; abundance: many; d_gene: .; CDR3aa: CASSLDNTGELFF; CDR3nt: TGCGCCAGCAGCTTGGACAACACCGGGGAGCTGTTTTTT
v_gene: TRBV7-9; j_gene: TRBJ1-2; len: 17; abundance: .; d_gene: TRBD1; CDR3aa: CASSYSGQGAQNYGYTF; CDR3nt: TGTGCCAGCAGCTACTCGGGACAGGGGGCGCAAAACTATGGCTACACCTTC
v_gene: TRBV11-3; j_gene: TRBJ2-5; len: 16; abundance: many; d_gene: TRBD2; CDR3aa: CASSRTSGGLQETQYF; CDR3nt: TGTGCCAGCAGCAGGACTAGCGGGGGGCTACAAGAGACCCAGTACTTC
v_gene: TRBV7-9; j_gene: TRBJ2-5; len: 16; abundance: .; d_gene: .; CDR3aa: CASSFLRTDMEETQYF; CDR3nt: TGTGCCAGCAGCTTCCTACGGACAGACATGGAGGAGACCCAGTACTTC
v_gene: TRBV10-3; j_gene: TRBJ2-5; len: 12; abundance: .; d_gene: .; CDR3aa: CAISPDLETQYF; CDR3nt: TGTGCCATCAGCCCTGACTTGGAGACCCAGTACTTC
v_gene: TRBV14; j_gene: TRBJ2-1; len: 17; abundance: few; d_gene: .; CDR3aa: CASSQVPGVQAWDEQFF; CDR3nt: TGTGCCAGCAGCCAAGTTCCTGGAGTCCAGGCGTGGGATGAGCAGTTCTTC
v_gene: TRBV20-1; j_gene: TRBJ2-3; len: 14; abundance: .; d_gene: .; CDR3aa: CSAKELGYTDTQYF; CDR3nt: TGCAGTGCTAAAGAGCTCGGATACACAGATACGCAGTATTTT
v_gene: TRBV24-1; j_gene: TRBJ1-5; len: 13; abundance: .; d_gene: .; CDR3aa: CATSAGFVQPQHF; CDR3nt: TGTGCCACCAGTGCGGGGTTTGTCCAGCCCCAGCATTTT
v_gene: TRBV6-2/TRBV6-3; j_gene: TRBJ2-7; len: 16; abundance: .; d_gene: TRBD2; CDR3aa: CASSYLGLAGNYEQYF; CDR3nt: TGTGCCAGCAGTTACTTGGGACTAGCGGGGAACTACGAGCAGTACTTC
v_gene: TRBV20-1; j_gene: TRBJ2-7; len: 13; abundance: few; d_gene: .; CDR3aa: CSARDGVSYEQYF; CDR3nt: TGCAGTGCTAGAGATGGTGTGTCCTACGAGCAGTACTTC
v_gene: TRBV20-1; j_gene: TRBJ1-1; len: 15; abundance: .; d_gene: .; CDR3aa: CSASLLSQMNTEAFF; CDR3nt: TGCAGTGCCTCCCTTCTTTCACAGATGAACACTGAAGCTTTCTTT
v_gene: TRBV29-1; j_gene: TRBJ2-7; len: 13; abundance: .; d_gene: .; CDR3aa: CSVETGHPYEQYF; CDR3nt: TGCAGCGTTGAAACAGGGCATCCCTACGAGCAGTACTTC
v_gene: TRBV5-1; j_gene: TRBJ1-1; len: 13; abundance: few; d_gene: .; CDR3aa: CASSFTGTGEAFF; CDR3nt: TGCGCCAGCAGCTTCACAGGGACGGGTGAAGCTTTCTTT
v_gene: TRBV5-1; j_gene: TRBJ2-2; len: 17; abundance: .; d_gene: TRBD1; CDR3aa: CASSLAPGQSVVGELFF; CDR3nt: TGCGCCAGCAGCTTGGCCCCGGGACAGTCGGTTGTCGGGGAGCTGTTTTTT
v_gene: TRBV11-2; j_gene: TRBJ2-3; len: 16; abundance: few; d_gene: TRBD2; CDR3aa: CASSLDGGGATDTQYF; CDR3nt: TGTGCCAGCAGCTTAGATGGCGGGGGGGCCACAGATACGCAGTATTTT
v_gene: TRBV11-2; j_gene: TRBJ2-1; len: 16; abundance: many; d_gene: TRBD2; CDR3aa: CASSPRGSGESNEQFF; CDR3nt: TGTGCCAGCAGCCCAAGGGGTAGCGGGGAAAGCAATGAGCAGTTCTTC
v_gene: TRBV7-3; j_gene: TRBJ2-5; len: 15; abundance: .; d_gene: .; CDR3aa: CASSASGHPEETQYF; CDR3nt: TGTGCCAGCAGCGCATCGGGACACCCAGAAGAGACCCAGTACTTC
v_gene: TRBV20-1; j_gene: TRBJ2-1; len: 16; abundance: .; d_gene: TRBD2; CDR3aa: CSAIHGLAGGYNEQFF; CDR3nt: TGCAGTGCGATCCACGGACTAGCGGGGGGCTACAATGAGCAGTTCTTC
v_gene: TRBV2; j_gene: TRBJ2-1; len: 15; abundance: few; d_gene: .; CDR3aa: CASSRAPSSYNEQFF; CDR3nt: TGTGCCAGCAGCCGGGCCCCCTCCTCCTACAATGAGCAGTTCTTC
v_gene: TRBV4-1; j_gene: TRBJ1-4; len: 16; abundance: few; d_gene: TRBD1; CDR3aa: CASSQLTDRGREKLFF; CDR3nt: TGCGCCAGCAGCCAACTAACCGACAGGGGGCGTGAAAAACTGTTTTTT
v_gene: TRBV27; j_gene: TRBJ2-7; len: 15; abundance: .; d_gene: .; CDR3aa: CASSQLGAGEYEQYF; CDR3nt: TGTGCCAGCAGTCAGCTCGGGGCAGGGGAGTACGAGCAGTACTTC
v_gene: TRBV20-1; j_gene: TRBJ2-1; len: 16; abundance: .; d_gene: TRBD1; CDR3aa: CSASSQGVNSYNEQFF; CDR3nt: TGCAGTGCTAGCAGCCAGGGGGTCAACTCCTACAATGAGCAGTTCTTC
v_gene: TRBV7-9; j_gene: TRBJ2-1; len: 15; abundance: few; d_gene: .; CDR3aa: CASSLGGNHYNEQFF; CDR3nt: TGTGCCAGCAGCTTAGGTGGGAACCACTACAATGAGCAGTTCTTC
v_gene: TRBV7-8; j_gene: TRBJ2-1; len: 12; abundance: .; d_gene: .; CDR3aa: CASNDVWGEQFF; CDR3nt: TGTGCCAGCAACGACGTCTGGGGTGAGCAGTTCTTC
v_gene: TRBV18; j_gene: TRBJ1-3; len: 18; abundance: few; d_gene: TRBD1; CDR3aa: CASSPWGQGKASGNTIYF; CDR3nt: TGTGCCAGCTCACCATGGGGACAGGGGAAGGCGTCTGGAAACACCATATATTTT
v_gene: TRBV29-1; j_gene: TRBJ2-5; len: 14; abundance: few; d_gene: TRBD2; CDR3aa: CSVGGTSGGETQYF; CDR3nt: TGCAGCGTTGGGGGGACTAGCGGGGGGGAGACCCAGTACTTC
v_gene: TRBV2; j_gene: TRBJ2-5; len: 18; abundance: few; d_gene: TRBD2; CDR3aa: CASSDRTSGMMAQETQYF; CDR3nt: TGTGCCAGCAGTGATAGGACTAGCGGGATGATGGCTCAAGAGACCCAGTACTTC
v_gene: TRBV2; j_gene: TRBJ2-7; len: 11; abundance: .; d_gene: .; CDR3aa: CASRQETEQYF; CDR3nt: TGTGCCAGCCGACAGGAAACCGAGCAGTACTTC
v_gene: TRBV7-9; j_gene: TRBJ1-2; len: 14; abundance: .; d_gene: .; CDR3aa: CASTPGPEPYGYTF; CDR3nt: TGTGCCAGCACCCCAGGACCGGAACCTTATGGCTACACCTTC
v_gene: TRBV12-3/TRBV12-4; j_gene: TRBJ1-1; len: 12; abundance: few; d_gene: .; CDR3aa: CASSPERRSAFF; CDR3nt: TGTGCCAGCAGTCCGGAGAGGAGATCAGCTTTCTTT
v_gene: TRBV12-3/TRBV12-4; j_gene: TRBJ1-1; len: 15; abundance: once; d_gene: .; CDR3aa: CASSPPNQGGTEAFF; CDR3nt: TGTGCCAGCTCACCACCGAATCAGGGCGGCACTGAAGCTTTCTTT
v_gene: TRBV14; j_gene: TRBJ1-2; len: 17; abundance: few; d_gene: .; CDR3aa: CASSQGDGVPANYGYTF; CDR3nt: TGTGCCAGCAGCCAAGGTGATGGTGTCCCGGCTAACTATGGCTACACCTTC
v_gene: TRBV7-2; j_gene: TRBJ1-4; len: 12; abundance: few; d_gene: .; CDR3aa: CASSSLYEKLFF; CDR3nt: TGTGCCAGCAGCTCACTGTATGAAAAACTGTTTTTT
v_gene: TRBV28; j_gene: TRBJ2-7; len: 16; abundance: .; d_gene: TRBD2; CDR3aa: CASSLGTSGAPYEQYF; CDR3nt: TGTGCCAGCAGTTTAGGGACTAGCGGGGCCCCCTACGAGCAGTACTTC
v_gene: TRBV12-3/TRBV12-4; j_gene: TRBJ2-5; len: 16; abundance: .; d_gene: TRBD1; CDR3aa: CASSLGPVGQGETQYF; CDR3nt: TGTGCCAGCAGTTTGGGGCCGGTGGGACAGGGCGAGACCCAGTACTTC
v_gene: TRBV7-9; j_gene: TRBJ2-7; len: 15; abundance: .; d_gene: .; CDR3aa: CASSYSGLSSHEQYF; CDR3nt: TGTGCCAGCAGCTATAGCGGTCTAAGCTCCCACGAGCAGTACTTC
v_gene: TRBV27; j_gene: TRBJ2-1; len: 17; abundance: few; d_gene: TRBD1; CDR3aa: CAGSPDPGQGAYNEQFF; CDR3nt: TGTGCCGGCAGTCCGGACCCGGGACAGGGGGCGTACAATGAGCAGTTCTTC
v_gene: TRBV7-8; j_gene: TRBJ1-5; len: 17; abundance: few; d_gene: .; CDR3aa: CASSLNGGGAFNQPQHF; CDR3nt: TGTGCCAGCAGCTTAAACGGCGGTGGGGCCTTCAATCAGCCCCAGCATTTT
v_gene: TRBV7-9; j_gene: TRBJ2-1; len: 14; abundance: few; d_gene: .; CDR3aa: CASSQSGTYNEQFF; CDR3nt: TGTGCCAGCAGCCAGTCCGGGACCTACAATGAGCAGTTCTTC
v_gene: TRBV12-3/TRBV12-4; j_gene: TRBJ1-5; len: 17; abundance: few; d_gene: .; CDR3aa: CASSSTIGFFGNQPQHF; CDR3nt: TGTGCCAGCAGTTCTACAATAGGGTTTTTTGGCAATCAGCCCCAGCATTTT
v_gene: TRBV12-3/TRBV12-4; j_gene: TRBJ1-2; len: 15; abundance: .; d_gene: TRBD1; CDR3aa: CASSSDRGLDYGYTF; CDR3nt: TGTGCCAGCAGTTCGGACAGGGGGCTGGACTATGGCTACACCTTC
v_gene: TRBV12-5; j_gene: TRBJ2-7; len: 14; abundance: .; d_gene: TRBD2; CDR3aa: CASGSGVGGYEQYF; CDR3nt: TGTGCTAGTGGGAGCGGGGTTGGAGGGTACGAGCAGTACTTC
v_gene: TRBV6-2/TRBV6-3; j_gene: TRBJ2-1; len: 16; abundance: .; d_gene: TRBD2; CDR3aa: CASSYASGREVNEQFF; CDR3nt: TGTGCCAGCAGTTACGCTAGCGGGAGAGAAGTCAATGAGCAGTTCTTC
v_gene: TRBV28; j_gene: TRBJ2-5; len: 13; abundance: many; d_gene: .; CDR3aa: CASSFLSQETQYF; CDR3nt: TGTGCCAGCAGTTTTCTTTCCCAAGAGACCCAGTACTTC
v_gene: TRBV11-1; j_gene: TRBJ2-5; len: 15; abundance: few; d_gene: TRBD2; CDR3aa: CASSHRTAGVETQYF; CDR3nt: TGTGCCAGCAGCCACCGGACAGCGGGGGTGGAGACCCAGTACTTC
v_gene: TRBV9; j_gene: TRBJ1-3; len: 17; abundance: .; d_gene: .; CDR3aa: CASSVLPGLGSGNTIYF; CDR3nt: TGTGCCAGCAGCGTCCTCCCCGGACTCGGCTCTGGAAACACCATATATTTT
v_gene: TRBV7-2; j_gene: TRBJ2-7; len: 15; abundance: .; d_gene: .; CDR3aa: CASSLWIGSSYEQYF; CDR3nt: TGTGCCAGCAGCTTATGGATCGGCTCCTCCTACGAGCAGTACTTC